Listed below are T cell receptor beta chains from one sample, sequenced in a study of identical twins. TCRdb re-derived calls from the 5' RACE reads in MiXCR, one entry per CDR3 protein. The sample lists about 430,000 distinct CDR3 sequences, roughly 20% occurring once. The specimen sequenced was naive T cells sorted from blood. These receptors were collected from a man over 45 in good health. The CDR3 runs from the conserved cysteine through the conserved F or W. D genes are given only for firm matches. Rows give clone size only sometimes, using once, few, many, or a class for an expanded clone.

J,V,D,size,CDR3,DNA
TRBJ2-7,TRBV20-1,-,-,CSARSAPYEQYF,TGCAGTGCTAGATCGGCCCCCTACGAGCAGTACTTC
TRBJ2-1,TRBV11-1,-,-,CASSLSRENGGMISYNEQFF,TGTGCCAGCAGCTTGAGCAGAGAAAACGGGGGAATGATATCCTACAATGAGCAGTTCTTC
TRBJ1-5,TRBV7-9,-,few,CASRGQSNQPQHF,TGTGCCAGCAGAGGACAGAGCAATCAGCCCCAGCATTTT
TRBJ2-7,TRBV5-1,TRBD2,few,CASSVRTSGDSYEQYF,TGCGCCAGCAGCGTACGGACTAGCGGGGACTCCTACGAGCAGTACTTC
TRBJ2-3,TRBV21-1,-,few,CASSKVCSRDTQYF,TGTGCCAGCAGCAAAGTATGTAGCCGAGATACGCAGTATTTT
TRBJ2-3,TRBV28,-,few,CASSSLQGRTDTQYF,TGTGCCAGCAGCTCATTACAGGGTCGCACAGATACGCAGTATTTT
TRBJ2-5,TRBV11-2,-,many,CASSLGLGLNQETQYF,TGTGCCAGCAGCTTAGGGTTGGGACTTAATCAAGAGACCCAGTACTTC
TRBJ1-1,TRBV10-3,TRBD1,-,CAISGDRGLNTEAFF,TGTGCCATCAGTGGGGACAGGGGGTTGAACACTGAAGCTTTCTTT
TRBJ1-2,TRBV7-2,TRBD1,many,CASSSTTGVGYGYTF,TGTGCCAGCAGCTCGACGACAGGGGTCGGGTATGGCTACACCTTC
TRBJ2-3,TRBV7-2,-,few,CASSLIPRGDTQYF,TGTGCCAGCAGCTTAATACCGCGGGGAGATACGCAGTATTTT
TRBJ1-5,TRBV24-1,-,once,CATSDSTGINQPQHF,TGTGCCACCAGTGACTCAACAGGGATCAATCAGCCCCAGCATTTT
TRBJ2-2,TRBV6-4,TRBD1,few,CASSGTGPAGELFF,TGTGCCAGCAGTGGGACAGGTCCGGCCGGGGAGCTGTTTTTT
TRBJ2-3,TRBV7-8,-,few,CASSPNFLRTDTQYF,TGTGCCAGCAGCCCAAACTTTCTCCGCACAGATACGCAGTATTTT
TRBJ2-1,TRBV25-1,-,-,CASSGGEQFF,TGTGCCAGCAGTGGAGGGGAGCAGTTCTTC
TRBJ2-5,TRBV15,-,few,CATSRAPSEQETQYF,TGTGCCACCAGCAGAGCGCCTAGCGAGCAAGAGACCCAGTACTTC
TRBJ1-6,TRBV6-5,-,-,CASSYSGTGELYNSPLHF,TGTGCCAGCAGTTACTCGGGCACAGGAGAGCTTTATAATTCACCCCTCCACTTT
TRBJ2-2,TRBV20-1,TRBD1,many,CSARDREGTGELFF,TGCAGTGCTAGGGACAGGGAAGGCACCGGGGAGCTGTTTTTT
TRBJ2-2,TRBV7-9,TRBD2,-,CASRVAGGLSNTGELFF,TGTGCCAGCAGAGTAGCGGGGGGCCTATCGAACACCGGGGAGCTGTTTTTT
TRBJ2-7,TRBV5-1,-,few,CASSFSRGGDTPYEQYF,TGCGCCAGCAGCTTTTCAAGAGGAGGCGATACTCCTTACGAGCAGTACTTC
TRBJ2-1,TRBV6-2/TRBV6-3,TRBD1,-,CASRGGQGHFLYSYNEQFF,TGTGCCAGCAGGGGAGGACAGGGACACTTTCTCTATTCATACAATGAGCAGTTCTTC
TRBJ2-7,TRBV11-2,-,many,CASSSRGGYYEQYF,TGTGCCAGCAGCTCCCGCGGGGGCTATTACGAGCAGTACTTC
TRBJ2-2,TRBV20-1,-,many,CSAQWKGRTGELFF,TGCAGTGCCCAATGGAAAGGACGCACCGGGGAGCTGTTTTTT
TRBJ2-1,TRBV30,TRBD1,-,CAWSAGQIYNEQFF,TGTGCCTGGAGTGCGGGACAGATCTACAATGAGCAGTTCTTC
TRBJ2-2,TRBV7-2,-,few,CASRGTVVDTGELFF,TGTGCCAGCAGGGGGACTGTGGTTGACACCGGGGAGCTGTTTTTT
TRBJ2-5,TRBV20-1,-,few,CSARLEETQYF,TGCAGTGCTAGACTAGAGGAGACCCAGTACTTC
TRBJ2-3,TRBV20-1,TRBD2,few,CSARALAGTDTQYF,TGCAGTGCTAGAGCACTAGCGGGCACAGATACGCAGTATTTT
TRBJ2-2,TRBV10-3,-,-,CAIRRRDVPGELFF,TGTGCCATCAGACGCCGGGACGTCCCCGGGGAGCTGTTTTTT
TRBJ2-7,TRBV28,TRBD2,-,CASRDPSQGTSGTGEQYF,TGTGCCAGCAGGGATCCGAGCCAGGGGACTAGCGGGACGGGGGAGCAGTACTTC
TRBJ2-1,TRBV7-8,TRBD2,many,CASSFNSGRAVYNEQFF,TGTGCCAGCAGCTTTAATAGCGGGAGGGCCGTCTACAATGAGCAGTTCTTC
TRBJ2-1,TRBV29-1,-,many,CSVWSPLYNEQFF,TGCAGCGTATGGTCGCCTCTCTACAATGAGCAGTTCTTC
TRBJ2-2,TRBV6-5,-,few,CASSSFPSGELFF,TGTGCCAGCAGTTCCTTTCCTTCCGGGGAGCTGTTTTTT
TRBJ2-7,TRBV5-1,-,-,CASSLASSAKSYEQYF,TGCGCCAGCAGCTTGGCCAGTAGCGCGAAGTCCTACGAGCAGTACTTC
TRBJ1-6,TRBV7-9,-,few,CASSDRTANSPLHF,TGTGCCAGCAGCGACCGGACAGCAAATTCACCCCTCCACTTT
TRBJ2-3,TRBV6-1,TRBD2,-,CASRSERGGPDTQYF,TGTGCCAGCAGATCAGAGCGGGGGGGCCCAGATACGCAGTATTTT
TRBJ2-3,TRBV20-1,-,few,CSARDPSGTDTQYF,TGCAGTGCTAGAGATCCTAGCGGCACAGATACGCAGTATTTT
TRBJ2-3,TRBV20-1,-,-,CSALGALTDTQYF,TGCAGTGCTTTAGGGGCCCTTACAGATACGCAGTATTTT
TRBJ2-7,TRBV29-1,-,many,CSVGGGPYEQYF,TGCAGCGTTGGCGGCGGACCCTACGAGCAGTACTTC
TRBJ1-4,TRBV25-1,-,few,CASSIKGGSEKLFF,TGTGCCAGCAGTATAAAAGGGGGGAGCGAAAAACTGTTTTTT
TRBJ2-7,TRBV6-2/TRBV6-3,TRBD2,many,CASSYDLAGAEQYF,TGTGCCAGCAGTTACGACCTAGCGGGAGCCGAGCAGTACTTC
TRBJ1-2,TRBV5-4,TRBD1,-,CASSPGQGVIGYTF,TGTGCCAGCAGTCCTGGACAGGGCGTGATCGGCTACACCTTC
TRBJ2-5,TRBV29-1,-,few,CSVDRGDAAQYF,TGCAGCGTTGACAGGGGAGATGCGGCCCAGTACTTC
TRBJ1-6,TRBV28,-,-,CASSPQGHWSPLHF,TGTGCCAGCAGCCCTCAGGGGCATTGGTCACCCCTCCACTTT
TRBJ2-3,TRBV25-1,-,-,CASSGGREQYF,TGTGCCAGCAGTGGAGGCCGGGAGCAGTATTTT
TRBJ1-1,TRBV12-3/TRBV12-4,-,few,CASSFFRQANTEAFF,TGTGCCAGCAGTTTCTTTCGTCAGGCGAACACTGAAGCTTTCTTT
TRBJ2-1,TRBV15,-,once,CATSIFDVNEQFF,TGTGCCACCAGCATCTTCGACGTCAATGAGCAGTTCTTC
TRBJ2-7,TRBV20-1,TRBD1,many,CSARGTADYEQYF,TGCAGTGCTAGGGGGACAGCGGACTACGAGCAGTACTTC
TRBJ2-2,TRBV7-2,-,many,CASSLSYLASGGELFF,TGTGCCAGCAGCTTAAGCTACTTGGCCTCGGGTGGGGAGCTGTTTTTT
TRBJ2-1,TRBV14,TRBD2,-,CASSQLAGGVGEQFF,TGTGCCAGCAGCCAATTAGCGGGAGGAGTTGGGGAGCAGTTCTTC
TRBJ2-5,TRBV7-8,-,-,CASSPATETQYF,TGTGCCAGCAGCCCCGCTACAGAGACCCAGTACTTC
TRBJ2-3,TRBV5-1,TRBD2,many,CASSVSTSGITDTQYF,TGCGCCAGCAGCGTTTCGACTAGCGGGATCACAGATACGCAGTATTTT
TRBJ2-7,TRBV25-1,TRBD1,-,CASSEGRQGVGEQYF,TGTGCCAGCAGTGAAGGGCGACAGGGGGTAGGCGAGCAGTACTTC
TRBJ2-5,TRBV11-2,-,few,CASSPVQGWQETQYF,TGTGCCAGCAGCCCCGTCCAAGGGTGGCAAGAGACCCAGTACTTC
TRBJ1-2,TRBV7-9,-,-,CASSGGANYGYTF,TGTGCCAGCAGCGGGGGGGCCAACTATGGCTACACCTTC
TRBJ2-1,TRBV29-1,-,-,CSVGPSRFEQFF,TGCAGCGTCGGGCCTAGTAGATTTGAGCAGTTCTTC
TRBJ1-5,TRBV28,TRBD1,few,CASSLYRDRFSNQPQHF,TGTGCCAGCAGTTTATACCGGGACAGATTCTCCAATCAGCCCCAGCATTTT
TRBJ2-7,TRBV6-1,TRBD1,-,CASGTTGMRYEQYF,TGTGCCAGCGGAACGACAGGGATGAGATACGAGCAGTACTTC
TRBJ1-5,TRBV6-1,-,-,CASSEGGWQGQPQHF,TGTGCCAGCAGTGAAGGGGGGTGGCAAGGTCAGCCCCAGCATTTT
TRBJ2-7,TRBV10-3,-,many,CAISAQDSLPYEQYF,TGTGCCATCAGTGCCCAGGACAGCCTCCCCTACGAGCAGTACTTC
TRBJ2-1,TRBV5-1,-,few,CASSVGTSSHEQFF,TGCGCCAGCAGCGTAGGGACTTCCAGCCATGAGCAGTTCTTC
TRBJ2-1,TRBV4-3,-,many,CASSQDPRAREQFF,TGCGCCAGCAGCCAAGATCCTAGAGCGCGTGAGCAGTTCTTC